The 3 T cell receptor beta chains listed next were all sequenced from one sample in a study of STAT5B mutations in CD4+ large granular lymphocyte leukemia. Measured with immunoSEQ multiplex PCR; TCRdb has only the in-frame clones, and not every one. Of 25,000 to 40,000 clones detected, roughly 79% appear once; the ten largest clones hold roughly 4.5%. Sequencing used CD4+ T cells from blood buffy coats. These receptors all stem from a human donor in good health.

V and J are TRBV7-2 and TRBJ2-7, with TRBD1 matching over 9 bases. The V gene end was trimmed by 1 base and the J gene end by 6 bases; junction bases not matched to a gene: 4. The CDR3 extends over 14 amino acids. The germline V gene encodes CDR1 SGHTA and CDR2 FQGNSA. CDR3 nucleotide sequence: TGTGCCAGCAGCTTAGTACAGGGGGCTCGCGAGCAGTACTTC. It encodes CASSLVQGAREQYF.

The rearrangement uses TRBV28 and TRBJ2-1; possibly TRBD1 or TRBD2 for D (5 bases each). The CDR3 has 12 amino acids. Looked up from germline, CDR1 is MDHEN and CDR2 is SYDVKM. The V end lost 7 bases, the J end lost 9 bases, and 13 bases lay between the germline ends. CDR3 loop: CASTQGVGEQFF. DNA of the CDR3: TGTGCCAGCACCCAGGGAGTCGGTGAGCAGTTCTTC.

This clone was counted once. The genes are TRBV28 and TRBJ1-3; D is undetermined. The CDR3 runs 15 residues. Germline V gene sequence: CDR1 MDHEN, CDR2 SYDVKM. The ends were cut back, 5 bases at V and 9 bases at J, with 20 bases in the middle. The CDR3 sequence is CASSPRGPWRITIYF. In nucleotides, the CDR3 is TGTGCCAGCAGTCCCCGAGGGCCCTGGCGAATCACCATATATTTT.